This section outlines one TCR beta chain sequence together with its context. With ten immunoSEQ deep assay plates, unsorted PBMC DNA underwent sequencing. Only in-frame clones appear in the TCRdb table, and some are missing; sequencing was by immunoSEQ multiplex PCR. Of fewer than 600,000 clones listed, about four fifths are singletons. Germline CDR1 is PRHDT and CDR2 is FYEKMQ (reference sequence). The CDR3 is made up of 15 amino acids. Trimming cost V 3 bases and J 7 bases, with 19 bases left between them. These data belong to a study of shared clonotypes between healthy human individuals. The material sequenced was PBMCs. This receptor was identified in a woman aged 40 to 55 in good health. Some clones in this sample may be carry-over from other donors' samples. The gene calls are TRBV13 and TRBJ2-7; possibly TRBD2 for D (6 bases). CDR3 loop: CASSLGPRGLGEQYF. CDR3 coding DNA: TGTGCCAGCAGCTTGGGGCCTCGGGGGTTGGGGGAGCAGTACTTC.